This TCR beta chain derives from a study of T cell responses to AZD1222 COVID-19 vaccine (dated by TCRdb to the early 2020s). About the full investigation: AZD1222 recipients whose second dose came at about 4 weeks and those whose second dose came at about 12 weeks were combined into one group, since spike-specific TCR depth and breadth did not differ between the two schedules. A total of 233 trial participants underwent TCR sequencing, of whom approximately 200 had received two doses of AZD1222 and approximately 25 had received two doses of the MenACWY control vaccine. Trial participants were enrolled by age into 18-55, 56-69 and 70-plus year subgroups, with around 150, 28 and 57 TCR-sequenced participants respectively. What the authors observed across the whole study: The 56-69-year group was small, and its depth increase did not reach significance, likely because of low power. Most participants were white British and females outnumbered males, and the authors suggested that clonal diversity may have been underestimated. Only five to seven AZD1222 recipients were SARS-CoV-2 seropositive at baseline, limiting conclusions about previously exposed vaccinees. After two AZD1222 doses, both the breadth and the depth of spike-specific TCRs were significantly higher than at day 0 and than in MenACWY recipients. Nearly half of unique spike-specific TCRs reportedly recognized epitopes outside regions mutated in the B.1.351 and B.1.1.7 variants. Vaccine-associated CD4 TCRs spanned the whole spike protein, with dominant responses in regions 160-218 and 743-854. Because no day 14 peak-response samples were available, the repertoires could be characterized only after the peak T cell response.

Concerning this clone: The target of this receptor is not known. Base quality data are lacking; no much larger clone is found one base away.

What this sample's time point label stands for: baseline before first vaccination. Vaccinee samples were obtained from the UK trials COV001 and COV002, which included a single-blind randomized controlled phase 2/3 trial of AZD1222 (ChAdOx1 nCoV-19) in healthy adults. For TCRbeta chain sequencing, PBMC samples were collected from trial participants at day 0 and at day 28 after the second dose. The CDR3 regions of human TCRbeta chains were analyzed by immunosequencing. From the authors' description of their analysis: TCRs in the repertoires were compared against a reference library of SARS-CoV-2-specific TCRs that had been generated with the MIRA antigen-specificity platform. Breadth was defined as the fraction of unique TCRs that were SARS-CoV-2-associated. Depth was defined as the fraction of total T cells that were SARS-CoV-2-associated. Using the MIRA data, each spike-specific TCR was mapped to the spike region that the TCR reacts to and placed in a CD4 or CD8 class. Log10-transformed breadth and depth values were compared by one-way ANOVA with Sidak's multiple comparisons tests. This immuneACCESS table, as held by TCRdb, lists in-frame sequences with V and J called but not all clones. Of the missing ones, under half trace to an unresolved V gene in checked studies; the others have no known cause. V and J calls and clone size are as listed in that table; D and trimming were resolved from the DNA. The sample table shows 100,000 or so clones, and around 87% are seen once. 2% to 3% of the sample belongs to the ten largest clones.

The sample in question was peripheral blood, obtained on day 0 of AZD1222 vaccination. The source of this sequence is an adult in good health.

Here the CDR3 is given as CASSQGTAGGYTF. In nucleotide form, the sequence is TGTGCCAGCAGCCAGGGAACAGCCGGTGGCTACACCTTC. The V and J segments used are TRBV12-3 or TRBV12-4 and TRBJ1-2, and the D gene may be TRBD1, 5 bases matching. V is reduced by 6 bases and J by 7 bases, leaving a spacing of 15 bases between them. Including cysteine and phenylalanine, the CDR3 has 13 amino acids. The DNA shown is the 39-base CDR3, in frame from base 1.